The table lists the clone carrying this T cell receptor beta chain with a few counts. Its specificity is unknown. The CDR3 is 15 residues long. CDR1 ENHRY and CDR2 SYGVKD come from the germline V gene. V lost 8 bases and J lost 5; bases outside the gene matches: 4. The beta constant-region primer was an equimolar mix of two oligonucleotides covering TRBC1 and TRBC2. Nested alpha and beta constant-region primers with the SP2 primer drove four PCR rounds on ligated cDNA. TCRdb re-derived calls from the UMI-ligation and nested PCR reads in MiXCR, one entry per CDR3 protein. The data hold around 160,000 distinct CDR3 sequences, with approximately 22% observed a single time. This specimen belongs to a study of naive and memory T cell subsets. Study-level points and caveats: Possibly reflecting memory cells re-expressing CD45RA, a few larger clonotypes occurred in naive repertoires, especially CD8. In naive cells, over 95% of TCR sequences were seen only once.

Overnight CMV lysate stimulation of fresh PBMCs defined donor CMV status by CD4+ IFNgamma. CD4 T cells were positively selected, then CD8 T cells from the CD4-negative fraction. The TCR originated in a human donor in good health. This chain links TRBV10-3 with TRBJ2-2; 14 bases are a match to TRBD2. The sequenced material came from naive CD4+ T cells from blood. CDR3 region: CAISGLAGETGELFF. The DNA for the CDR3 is TGTGCCATCTCGGGACTAGCGGGAGAGACCGGGGAGCTGTTTTTT.